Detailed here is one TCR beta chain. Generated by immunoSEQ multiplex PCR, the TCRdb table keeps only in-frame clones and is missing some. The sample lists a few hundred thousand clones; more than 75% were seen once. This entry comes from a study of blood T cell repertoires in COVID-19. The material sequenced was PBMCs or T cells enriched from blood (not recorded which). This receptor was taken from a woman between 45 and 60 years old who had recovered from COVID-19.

In DNA form, the CDR3 reads TGTGCCAGCAGCCTTAGGGTGGACAGGGCCGTAGAAGCTTTCTTT. It translates to CASSLRVDRAVEAFF. J is TRBJ1-1 and V is TRBV11-1, with 8 bases lining up with TRBD1. Germline V gene lookup returns CDR1 SGHAT and CDR2 FQDESV (reference sequence). The V segment lost 5 bases and the J segment 8 bases; nucleotides outside the gene matches: 13. The CDR3 is made up of 15 amino acids. The full variable domain, with the rest looked up from reference TRBV11-1 and TRBJ1-1, is EAEVAQSPRYKITEKSQAVAFWCDPISGHATLYWYRQILGQGPELLVQFQDESVVDDSQLPKDRFSAERLKGVDSTLKIQPAELGDSAMYLCASSLRVDRAVEAFFGQGTRLTVV.